One sample yielded the 32 T cell receptor beta chains listed below, sequenced in a study of T-cell reconstitution after alpha-beta-depleted transplantation in children. Unique molecular identifiers were used to barcode this TCRbeta library. TCRdb recomputed calls from the PCR reads with MiXCR, one row per CDR3 protein. The sample has about 72,000 distinct CDR3 sequences, 5.5% to 7.5% seen once. The source was PBMCs from the stem cell graft donor, collected from the stem cell graft. The source of these receptors is a human donor who donated a stem cell graft to a child with acute lymphoblastic leukemia.

This clonotype was picked up many times. The chain has TRBV6-5 and TRBJ2-2, with 7 bases matching TRBD2. The CDR3 totals 14 residues. Germline V gene sequence: CDR1 MNHEY, CDR2 SVGAGI. The V segment lost 2 bases and the J segment 7 bases; nucleotides outside the gene matches: 4. CDR3 DNA: TGTGCCAGCAGTTACCCCTCGGGAGGCGGGGAGCTGTTTTTT. Translating gives CASSYPSGGGELFF.

This clonotype was seen ten or more times. The rearrangement uses TRBV5-6 and TRBJ1-1, with a possible D match to TRBD1 (5 bases). The CDR3 spans 14 residues. V lost 4 bases and J lost 5, with 15 bases in between. Germline CDR1 and CDR2: SGHDT and YYEEEE. The CDR3 sequence is CASSTGDGGTEAFF. The CDR3 DNA is TGTGCCAGCAGCACGGGTGACGGGGGGACTGAAGCTTTCTTT.

The V gene is TRBV19, the J gene TRBJ1-1, with D possibly being TRBD1 (5 bases). This CDR3 has 15 residues. Deletions cut 3 bases from V and 3 bases from J, with 14 bases between. Germline CDR1 and CDR2: LNHDA and SQIVND (reference sequence). This CDR3 is CASSMKGRQDTEAFF. The CDR3 coding sequence is TGTGCCAGTAGTATGAAGGGGCGCCAGGACACTGAAGCTTTCTTT.

In its sample, this clonotype was seen many times. In DNA, the CDR3 is TGTGCCAGCAGCCAAGATGCCCTAGTCCAGACCCAGTACTTC. Amino acids: CASSQDALVQTQYF. V gene TRBV4-2 combines with J gene TRBJ2-5, with D unclear. Germline CDR1 and CDR2: LGHNA and YNFKEQ. This CDR3 region has 14 residues. The V end was cut by 0 bases, the J end by 6 bases, with 11 bases between.

Ten or more counts support this clonotype. The V gene is TRBV25-1, the J gene TRBJ2-7; TRBD2 matches 8 bases. The CDR3 contains 15 residues. V lost 2 bases, J lost 2 bases, and 5 bases stayed unmatched. Germline CDR1 reads MGHDK; CDR2 reads SYGVNS. The CDR3 protein is CASSEAGGTAYEQYF. DNA for the CDR3: TGTGCCAGCAGTGAAGCGGGAGGCACAGCCTACGAGCAGTACTTC.

This clonotype was seen repeatedly, ten times or more. The gene calls are TRBV10-3 and TRBJ1-5, with 8 bases lining up with TRBD1. The CDR3 covers 17 residues. Germline V gene data show CDR1 as ENHRY and CDR2 as SYGVKD. The V and J ends lost 1 base and 1 base, in that order; junction bases with no gene match: 6. The CDR3 DNA follows: TGTGCCATCAGTGAGTGGCAGGGGGCCGGGAGCAATCAGCCCCAGCATTTT. Its protein is CAISEWQGAGSNQPQHF.

This clonotype was counted ten times or more. V usage is TRBV5-1 and J usage is TRBJ2-3; perhaps TRBD1 as D (6 bases). Germline V gene lookup returns CDR1 SGHRS and CDR2 YFSETQ. The CDR3 loop spans 15 amino acids. V shed 1 base and J shed 5 bases, with 14 bases lying between them. CDR3 sequence reads: CASSLRGTFGDTQYF. The CDR3 DNA follows: TGCGCCAGCAGCTTGAGGGGGACCTTCGGAGATACGCAGTATTTT.

This clonotype was recorded many times. The chain is built from TRBV4-1 and TRBJ1-5; no clear D. Trimming took off 0 bases at V and 8 bases at J, with 14 bases between the two ends. CDR1 is MGHRA, CDR2 YSYEKL, per germline. The CDR3 totals 15 residues. The CDR3 reads CASSQDKSGFKPQHF. DNA for the CDR3: TGCGCCAGCAGCCAAGATAAATCCGGCTTTAAGCCCCAGCATTTT.

The table lists this clonotype with many counts. The rearrangement uses TRBV4-1 and TRBJ2-2; TRBD1 matches 7 bases. This CDR3 comprises 15 residues. The germline gives CDR1 MGHRA, CDR2 YSYEKL. With 2 bases clipped from V and 1 base from J, the junction kept 1 base outside the gene matches. The CDR3 DNA is TGCGCCAGCAGCCAACGACAGGGGAACACCGGGGAGCTGTTTTTT. It translates to CASSQRQGNTGELFF.

This clonotype was picked up a small number of times. The chain has TRBV5-1 and TRBJ2-7; the D gene is possibly TRBD2 (6 bases). Trimming took off 4 bases at V and 10 bases at J, with 18 bases between the two ends. CDR3 length: 13 residues. CDR1 is SGHRS and CDR2 is YFSETQ in the germline V gene. The CDR3 loop reads CASSPEGTQSQYF. The CDR3 DNA follows: TGCGCCAGCAGCCCGGAGGGGACCCAAAGTCAGTACTTC.

This clonotype was recorded many times. The chain is built from TRBV10-1 and TRBJ2-3; D could derive from TRBD1 or TRBD2 (6 bases each). In germline, CDR1 is WNHNN, CDR2 SYGVQD (reference sequence). Trimming left V 6 bases short and J 0 bases short, with 19 bases between. The CDR3 covers 17 residues. The CDR3 region has the DNA TGCGCCAGCAGCCCTAGGTGGGGGGCGAGGAGCACAGATACGCAGTATTTT. Translation gives CASSPRWGARSTDTQYF.

This clonotype appeared many times. The rearrangement uses TRBV27 and TRBJ2-3; no firm D call. The germline CDR1 and CDR2 sequences are MNHEY and SMNVEV (reference sequence). Trimming removed 7 bases at V and 7 bases at J, with 15 bases between. CDR3 length equals 13 residues. The CDR3 nucleotides read TGTGCCAGCAATTTTAATCCCCGCCATACGCAGTATTTT. It yields the protein CASNFNPRHTQYF.

In this sample, this clonotype turned up many times. The chain joins TRBV11-3 to TRBJ2-1; no reliable D call. V dropped 1 base and J dropped 0 bases, with 10 bases sitting between them. Germline V lookup: CDR1 SGHNT, CDR2 YENEEA. This CDR3 is built from 16 residues. CDR3 loop: CASSLGGLSSYNEQFF. The CDR3 DNA sequence: TGTGCCAGCAGCTTAGGAGGCCTTAGCTCCTACAATGAGCAGTTCTTC.

The rearrangement joins TRBV20-1 to TRBJ2-7; a weak D match, TRBD2 (6 bases). The V and J ends lost 6 bases and 3 bases respectively, with 18 bases between them. CDR3 size: 14 residues. Germline V gives CDR1 DFQATT, CDR2 SNEGSKA (reference sequence). CDR3 region: CSASTPGLSYEQYF. CDR3 nucleotide sequence: TGCAGTGCCTCCACGCCGGGACTCAGCTACGAGCAGTACTTC.

This clonotype occurred many times. This rearrangement joins TRBV29-1 to TRBJ2-5; D is undetermined. V was trimmed by 3 bases and J by 4 bases, leaving 12 bases between them. Germline values: CDR1 SQVTM, CDR2 ANQGSEA. This CDR3 has 13 amino acids. CDR3: CSVDLRWAETQYF. CDR3 DNA sequence: TGCAGCGTTGATCTCCGATGGGCAGAGACCCAGTACTTC.

This clonotype was counted between two and nine times. CDR3 nucleotides: TGTGCCAGCAGGGGTGGGAATCAGCCCCAGCATTTT. Its protein product is CASRGGNQPQHF. The rearrangement links TRBV2 to TRBJ1-5; D not resolved. The germline V gene encodes CDR1 SNHLY and CDR2 FYNNEI. The ends were cut back, 6 bases at V and 4 bases at J, with 7 bases in the middle. The CDR3 has 12 residues.

CDR3 bases: TGTGCCAGCAGTGAATACATACCGGGGACTCAGCCCCAGCATTTT. Translated: CASSEYIPGTQPQHF. V and J are TRBV6-1 and TRBJ1-5; D may be TRBD1 (5 bases). The germline V and J ends were trimmed by 2 bases and 6 bases, with 14 bases remaining between them. The CDR3 totals 15 residues. In germline, CDR1 is MNHNS, CDR2 SASEGT.

This clonotype was recorded many times. J is TRBJ2-2 and V is TRBV7-3, with 8 bases identical to TRBD1. After removal of 5 bases from V and 4 bases from J, the junction contained 6 bases not matched to a gene. The germline CDR1 and CDR2 sequences are SGHTA and FQGTGA. This CDR3 spans 15 amino acids. CDR3 residues: CASSQQGVTTGELFF. The CDR3 nucleotides read TGTGCCAGCAGCCAACAGGGGGTCACCACCGGGGAGCTGTTTTTT.

This clonotype was observed many times. The V call is TRBV6-2 or TRBV6-3, the J call TRBJ1-1; no reliable D call. The V gene lost 4 bases and the J gene lost 4 bases, with 7 bases spanning the gap. This CDR3 contains 12 residues. In germline, CDR1 is MNHEY, CDR2 SVGEGT. CDR3 coding DNA: TGTGCCAGCAGTTGGTGGGGCACTGAAGCTTTCTTT. Translating gives CASSWWGTEAFF.

There are many counts of this clonotype. The V gene is TRBV7-6, the J gene TRBJ2-2; no clear D. CDR3 length equals 16 residues. V was shortened by 1 base and J by 0 bases, with 9 bases between the two germline ends. Germline V gene sequence: CDR1 SGHVS, CDR2 FNYEAQ. The CDR3: CASSLVGSTNTGELFF. For the CDR3, the DNA is TGTGCCAGCAGCTTAGTAGGCAGCACGAACACCGGGGAGCTGTTTTTT.

This clonotype was observed a handful of times. The chain links TRBV20-1 to TRBJ2-2; D call uncertain. Germline V gene sequence: CDR1 DFQATT, CDR2 SNEGSKA (reference sequence). This CDR3 comprises 14 residues. The ends were cut back, 5 bases at V and 2 bases at J, with 12 bases in the middle. DNA of the CDR3: TGCAGTGCTCCCATATCTGTTAACACCGGGGAGCTGTTTTTT. This encodes CSAPISVNTGELFF.

This clonotype was seen ten or more times. The chain uses TRBV12-3 or TRBV12-4 and TRBJ2-7; possible D gene TRBD2, 5 bases. V shed 2 bases and J shed 3 bases, with 14 bases lying between them. This CDR3 is 15 amino acids long. The CDR3 is CASSLKRVLFYEQYF. CDR3 coding DNA: TGTGCCAGCAGTTTAAAGAGGGTTTTATTCTACGAGCAGTACTTC.

This clonotype is medium-sized. The gene calls are TRBV12-3 or TRBV12-4 and TRBJ2-7, with 7 bases fitting TRBD1. With V trimmed by 5 bases and J by 6 bases, 10 bases remained unmatched. CDR3 length: 14 amino acids. Here the CDR3 DNA reads TGTGCCAGCAGTCCCGGACAGGAGGCCCTCGAGCAGTACTTC. Protein product: CASSPGQEALEQYF.

The chain couples TRBV19 to TRBJ1-1; D ambiguous. V was cut by 7 bases and J by 4 bases, with 10 bases left in between. CDR3 length: 12 residues. Germline CDR1 and CDR2: LNHDA and SQIVND (reference sequence). CDR3 loop: CASTIYGTEAFF. The CDR3 bases are TGTGCCAGTACCATATACGGCACTGAAGCTTTCTTT. The whole variable domain, remainder taken from reference TRBV19 and TRBJ1-1, is DGGITQSPKYLFRKEGQNVTLSCEQNLNHDAMYWYRQDPGQGLRLIYYSQIVNDFQKGDIAEGYSVSREKKESFPLTVTSAQKNPTAFYLCASTIYGTEAFFGQGTRLTVV.

This clonotype was found many times. The junction departs from the called germline gene at one end, perhaps through a read error. This chain uses TRBV28 with TRBJ1-5, with D perhaps matching TRBD1 (5 bases). This CDR3 contains 15 residues. The germline V gene has CDR1 MDHEN and CDR2 SYDVKM. The CDR3 nucleotides are TGTGCCAGCAGTTTATCGCGACTCGGGGGTCGGCCCCAGCTTTTT. It yields the protein CASSLSRLGGRPQLF.

The chain links TRBV12-3 or TRBV12-4 to TRBJ2-1, with 10 bases matching TRBD1. This CDR3 is 17 amino acids long. V shed 2 bases, J shed 3 bases, and the junction held 7 bases outside the gene matches. The CDR3 spells CASSLILTGGGYNEQFF. The CDR3 nucleotides read TGTGCCAGCAGTTTAATCTTGACAGGGGGCGGCTACAATGAGCAGTTCTTC.

This clonotype was found a few times. The V and J genes are TRBV12-3 or TRBV12-4 and TRBJ2-2; the D gene could be TRBD1 or TRBD2 (5 bases each). V shed 1 base and J shed 3 bases, with 12 bases lying between them. CDR3 length: 16 amino acids. Here the CDR3 reads CASSLGTMGDTGELFF. In nucleotides, the CDR3 is TGTGCCAGCAGTTTAGGGACAATGGGGGACACCGGGGAGCTGTTTTTT.

This clonotype was counted many times. The chain recombines TRBV7-9 with TRBJ2-5; TRBD2 might be the D (6 bases). Trimming removed 5 bases at V and 3 bases at J, with 19 bases between. Germline CDR1 SEHNR, CDR2 FQNEAQ (reference sequence). The CDR3 contains 16 residues. CDR3 sequence: CASSPRGFDREETQYF. CDR3 sequence (DNA): TGTGCCAGCAGCCCTCGGGGGTTTGATAGGGAAGAGACCCAGTACTTC.

This clonotype was counted many times. The chain's CDR3 is CASSQEVEAMNTEAFF. In nucleotides, the CDR3 is TGTGCCAGCAGCCAAGAAGTAGAGGCCATGAACACTGAAGCTTTCTTT. The chain carries TRBV3-1 and TRBJ1-1; D remains ambiguous. From germline, CDR1 is LGHDT and CDR2 YNNKEL (reference sequence). The length of the CDR3 is 16 residues. V shed 0 bases and J shed 0 bases, with 11 bases lying between them.

This clonotype appeared many times. V is TRBV5-8 and J is TRBJ2-6; tentatively, D is TRBD1 (5 bases). The V end was cut by 4 bases, the J end by 1 base, with 9 bases between. Germline V gene sequence: CDR1 SGHTS, CDR2 YDEGEE. This CDR3 region has 15 residues. Here the CDR3 reads CASSPRVSGANVLTF. The DNA for the CDR3 is TGTGCCAGCAGCCCCAGGGTTTCTGGGGCCAACGTCCTGACTTTC. The variable domain in full, with the rest retrieved from reference TRBV5-8 and TRBJ2-6, is EAGVTQSPTHLIKTRGQQATLRCSPISGHTSVYWYQQALGLGLQFLLWYDEGEERNRGNFPPRFSGRQFPNYSSELNVNALELEDSALYLCASSPRVSGANVLTFGAGSRLTVL.

This chain links TRBV3-1 with TRBJ2-1; 15 positions agree with TRBD2. V trimming: 4 bases; J trimming: 3 bases; junction bases outside the gene matches: 7. Germline V gene data show CDR1 as LGHDT and CDR2 as YNNKEL (reference sequence). The CDR3 totals 18 residues. For the CDR3, the DNA is TGTGCCAGCAGCCCCGGACTAGCGGGAGGGCCCCTCTACAATGAGCAGTTCTTC. Its translation is CASSPGLAGGPLYNEQFF.

Many counts were recorded for this clonotype. The chain couples TRBV12-3 or TRBV12-4 to TRBJ2-7; no reliable D call. V was clipped by 5 bases and J by 3 bases, with 11 bases between them. The CDR3 has 13 amino acids. CDR3 nucleotide sequence: TGTGCCAGCAGTGTGACGGAATTCTACGAGCAGTACTTC. This sequence encodes CASSVTEFYEQYF.